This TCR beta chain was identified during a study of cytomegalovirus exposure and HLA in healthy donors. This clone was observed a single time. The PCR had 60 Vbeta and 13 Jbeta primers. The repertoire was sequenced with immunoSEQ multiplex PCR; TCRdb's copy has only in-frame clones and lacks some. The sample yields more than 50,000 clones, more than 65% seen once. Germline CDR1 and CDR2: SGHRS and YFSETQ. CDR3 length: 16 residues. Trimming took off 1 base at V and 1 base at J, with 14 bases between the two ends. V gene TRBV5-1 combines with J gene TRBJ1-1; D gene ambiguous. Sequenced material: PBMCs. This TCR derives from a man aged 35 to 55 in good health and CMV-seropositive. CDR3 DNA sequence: TGCGCCAGCAGCTTGAGCGGGGTAATGTCGAACACTGAAGCTTTCTTT. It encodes CASSLSGVMSNTEAFF.